This TCR beta chain was captured in a study of blood T cell repertoires in COVID-19. Sequencing used immunoSEQ multiplex PCR; TCRdb keeps in-frame clones, though not all of them. The sample lists roughly 170,000 clones; 70% to 85% were seen once. The receptor was isolated from a human donor in a cohort sampled during active COVID-19. Material for sequencing was peripheral blood.

CDR3 in DNA: TGTGCCAGCTCCCGGAGCGGGGGCTTCAATCAGCCCCAGCATTTT. It is translated as CASSRSGGFNQPQHF. The J gene is TRBJ1-5, the V gene TRBV18; tentatively, D is TRBD1 (6 bases). Germline lookup yields CDR1 KGHSH and CDR2 LQKENI. The CDR3 length is 15 residues. V was clipped by 6 bases and J by 3 bases, with 15 bases between them.